Listed below are T cell receptor beta chains from one sample, sequenced in a study of T cell responses to AZD1222 COVID-19 vaccine. Clones were sequenced by immunoSEQ multiplex PCR, and TCRdb holds only the in-frame ones, with some missing. The sample has fewer than 200,000 clones, 88% seen once. The sequencing used peripheral blood, collected 28 days after the second AZD1222 dose. The receptors come from an adult who received the AZD1222 COVID-19 vaccine. CDR3s include the opening cysteine and the closing phenylalanine or tryptophan. The D gene is left open where the match is weak. The listing skips clone size in some rows; elsewhere it reads once, few, many or a size class.

v_call: TRBV4-1; j_call: TRBJ2-7; clone_size: NA; d_call: TRBD1; cdr3_nt: TGCGCCAGCAGCCAAGAAAGGTCCGGGACAGGACTCGAGCAGTACTTC; cdr3_aa: CASSQERSGTGLEQYF
v_call: TRBV6-5; j_call: TRBJ2-5; clone_size: once; d_call: NA; cdr3_nt: TGTGCCAGCAGTTACTCAGGGTCCCAAGAGACCCAGTACTTC; cdr3_aa: CASSYSGSQETQYF
v_call: TRBV25-1; j_call: TRBJ1-4; clone_size: NA; d_call: TRBD1; cdr3_nt: TGTGCCAGCAGTGCCCAGGGGGTAACTAATGAAAAACTGTTTTTT; cdr3_aa: CASSAQGVTNEKLFF
v_call: TRBV6-6; j_call: TRBJ2-5; clone_size: NA; d_call: NA; cdr3_nt: TGTGCCAGCAGCGGGCTAGCAAGAGAGACCCAGTACTTC; cdr3_aa: CASSGLARETQYF
v_call: TRBV19; j_call: TRBJ1-3; clone_size: NA; d_call: NA; cdr3_nt: TGTGCCAGTAGTATAGATCACTCGACAGTATACTCTGGAAACACCATATATTTT; cdr3_aa: CASSIDHSTVYSGNTIYF
v_call: TRBV18; j_call: TRBJ1-1; clone_size: NA; d_call: TRBD1; cdr3_nt: TGTGCCAGCTCAAATAACGACAGGGTGAACACTGAAGCTTTCTTT; cdr3_aa: CASSNNDRVNTEAFF
v_call: TRBV6-5; j_call: TRBJ1-2; clone_size: NA; d_call: NA; cdr3_nt: TGTGCCACTCGCAGCGGGCAAGGGGTTTATGGCTACACCTTC; cdr3_aa: CATRSGQGVYGYTF
v_call: TRBV6-4; j_call: TRBJ2-3; clone_size: NA; d_call: NA; cdr3_nt: TGTGCCAGCAGCGATCCTGGAGACCAGGGACCCGGTCACTCAGATACGCAGTATTTT; cdr3_aa: CASSDPGDQGPGHSDTQYF
v_call: TRBV18; j_call: TRBJ2-7; clone_size: NA; d_call: TRBD1; cdr3_nt: TGTGCCAGCTCACTCCGGGACAGCGTCTACGAGCAGTACTTC; cdr3_aa: CASSLRDSVYEQYF
v_call: TRBV11-2; j_call: TRBJ2-4; clone_size: NA; d_call: TRBD1; cdr3_nt: TGTGCCAGCAACCTGGGACAGGGTAAAAACATTCAGTACTTC; cdr3_aa: CASNLGQGKNIQYF
v_call: TRBV6-1; j_call: TRBJ2-5; clone_size: NA; d_call: TRBD2; cdr3_nt: TGTGCCAGCAGTGAAGGTCTGGGACTAGAGTTCGAGACCCAGTACTTC; cdr3_aa: CASSEGLGLEFETQYF
v_call: TRBV28; j_call: TRBJ1-2; clone_size: NA; d_call: NA; cdr3_nt: TGTGCCAGCAGTTGGGGACGGGGAACTAATAACTATGGCTACACCTTC; cdr3_aa: CASSWGRGTNNYGYTF
v_call: TRBV9; j_call: TRBJ2-2; clone_size: many; d_call: NA; cdr3_nt: TGTGCCAGCAGCGTAACTCGGAACACCGGGGAGCTGTTTTTT; cdr3_aa: CASSVTRNTGELFF
v_call: TRBV6-1; j_call: TRBJ1-6; clone_size: NA; d_call: NA; cdr3_nt: TGTGCCAGCAGTCTGTCTTCGGGTCAGTCCCTCCACTTT; cdr3_aa: CASSLSSGQSLHF
v_call: TRBV5-4; j_call: TRBJ2-2; clone_size: once; d_call: TRBD2; cdr3_nt: TGTGCCAGCAGCACCACTAGCGGGGTGAACACCGGGGAGCTGTTTTTT; cdr3_aa: CASSTTSGVNTGELFF